The entry below describes one T cell receptor beta chain. The entry originates in a study of B cell selection in AIRE deficiency. Sequenced by immunoSEQ multiplex PCR; TCRdb stores in-frame clones only, minus some. The sample has about 21,000 clones; about 97% are singletons. Conventional CD4 T cells were sorted as CD4+CD127+ cells. Germline V gene lookup returns CDR1 MGHRA and CDR2 YSYEKL. The J segment lost 5 bases and the V segment lost 6 bases, leaving 12 bases of the junction unmatched. The CDR3 runs 17 residues. The specimen was conventional CD4+ T cells sorted from PBMCs. The rearrangement joins TRBV4-1 to TRBJ2-1, with 11 bases matching TRBD2. This sequence was found in a human donor with AIRE deficiency. This CDR3 reads CASRQRTGTSGNNEQFF. The CDR3 bases are TGCGCCAGCAGACAAAGAACCGGGACTAGCGGAAACAATGAGCAGTTCTTC.